This T cell receptor beta chain originates from a study of T cell responses to AZD1222 COVID-19 vaccine. General study points: Most donors were white British, females outnumbered males, and clonal diversity was possibly underestimated.

Clones were sequenced by immunoSEQ multiplex PCR, and TCRdb holds only the in-frame ones, with some missing. Among more than 85,000 clones listed, 80% to 95% were seen once. With respect to this clone: Its cognate antigen is unknown.

The germline CDR1 and CDR2 sequences are SGHVS and FQNEAQ. V dropped 4 bases and J dropped 4 bases, with 13 bases sitting between them. The CDR3 covers 15 residues. The starting material was peripheral blood, obtained 28 days after the second AZD1222 dose. The TCR comes from an adult who received the AZD1222 COVID-19 vaccine. V is TRBV7-8 and J is TRBJ2-2, with a tentative D call TRBD2 (6 bases). In DNA form, the CDR3 reads TGTGCCAGCAGCTCCGGGACTCGAGGCACCGGGGAGCTGTTTTTT. It translates to CASSSGTRGTGELFF.